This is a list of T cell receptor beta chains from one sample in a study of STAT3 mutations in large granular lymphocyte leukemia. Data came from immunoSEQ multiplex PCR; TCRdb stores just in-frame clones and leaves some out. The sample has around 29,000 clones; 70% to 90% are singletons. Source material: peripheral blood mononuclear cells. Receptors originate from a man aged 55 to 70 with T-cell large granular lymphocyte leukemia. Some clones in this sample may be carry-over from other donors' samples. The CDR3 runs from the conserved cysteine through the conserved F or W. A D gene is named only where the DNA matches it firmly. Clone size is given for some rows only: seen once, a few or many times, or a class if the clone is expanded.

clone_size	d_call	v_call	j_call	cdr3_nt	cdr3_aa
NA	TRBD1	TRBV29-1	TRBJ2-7	TGCAGCGTTGCGGTAAGACAGGGGCCTGAGGACGAGCAGTACTTC	CSVAVRQGPEDEQYF
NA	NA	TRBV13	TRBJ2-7	TGTGCCAGCAGCCCCGGGACCGAGATTAGTTACGAGCAGTACTTC	CASSPGTEISYEQYF
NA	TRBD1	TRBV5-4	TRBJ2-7	TGTGCCAGCAGCTGGGGACAGGGAGGCAACGAGCAGTACTTC	CASSWGQGGNEQYF
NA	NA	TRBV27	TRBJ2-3	TGTGCCAGCACCTACGGGGCTTCCGAGACAGATACGCAGTATTTT	CASTYGASETDTQYF
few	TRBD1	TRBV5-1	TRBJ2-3	TGCGCCAGCAGCTTGGACAGGGGGGCCACAGATACGCAGTATTTT	CASSLDRGATDTQYF
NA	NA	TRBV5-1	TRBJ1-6	TGCGCCAGCAGCTTGGAGGGTTATTCACCCCTCCACTTT	CASSLEGYSPLHF
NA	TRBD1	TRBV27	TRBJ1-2	TGTGCCAGCAGTTTAGAGGGACAGGGGCTCTATGGCTACACCTTC	CASSLEGQGLYGYTF
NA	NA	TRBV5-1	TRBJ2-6	TGCGCCAGCAGCTTCAGCGACTCTGGGGCCAACGTCCTGACTTTC	CASSFSDSGANVLTF
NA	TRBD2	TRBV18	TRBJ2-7	TGTGCCAGCTCAACGCATCTAGCGGCTACCTACGAGCAGTACTTC	CASSTHLAATYEQYF
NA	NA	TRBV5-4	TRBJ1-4	TGTGCCAGCAGCCCCCGGCAGGGGTTAAGGGAAAAACTGTTTTTT	CASSPRQGLREKLFF
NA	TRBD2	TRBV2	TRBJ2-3	TGTGCCAGCAGTCCGGGACTAGCGGGAGGGCGCGGCACAGATACGCAGTATTTT	CASSPGLAGGRGTDTQYF
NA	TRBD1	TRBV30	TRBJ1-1	TGTGCCTGGAGCGAGGGGGCTGGAACTGAAGCTTTCTTT	CAWSEGAGTEAFF
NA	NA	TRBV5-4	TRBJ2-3	TGTGCCAGCAGCTTAGGGCAGGGGCGCAAGGGAGATACGCAGTATTTT	CASSLGQGRKGDTQYF
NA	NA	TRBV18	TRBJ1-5	TGTGCCAGCTCACCATTTGAAGGAGGACAGCCCCAGCATTTT	CASSPFEGGQPQHF
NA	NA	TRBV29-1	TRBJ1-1	TGCAGCGCCATAACAGCGAACACTGAAGCTTTCTTT	CSAITANTEAFF
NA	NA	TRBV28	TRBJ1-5	TGTGCCAGCAGTTGGACGTCTACGGCGGCGACCGGTCAGCCCCAGCATTTT	CASSWTSTAATGQPQHF
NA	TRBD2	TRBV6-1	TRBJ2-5	TGTGCCAGCAGTGTCGTTACCGGGACTAGCGTGGGGACCCAGTACTTC	CASSVVTGTSVGTQYF
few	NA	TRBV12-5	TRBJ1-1	TGTGCTAGTGGTTTGGTAGGCGGGGGGGCCAACACTGAAGCTTTCTTT	CASGLVGGGANTEAFF
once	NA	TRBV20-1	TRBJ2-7	TGCAGCTGGGGCTCTACCTACGAGCAGTACTTC	CSWGSTYEQYF
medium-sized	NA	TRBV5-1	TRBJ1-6	TGCGCCAGCAGCTTGGCAGGGCCAGAGAATAATTCACCCCTCCACTTT	CASSLAGPENNSPLHF
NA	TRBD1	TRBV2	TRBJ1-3	TGTGCCGGAGCCGGGACAGTAGTTATCGGGAGCGGAAACACCATATATTTT	CAGAGTVVIGSGNTIYF
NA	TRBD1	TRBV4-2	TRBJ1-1	TGTGCCAGCAGCCAAGATCGGGACAGGGGTGAAGCTTTCTTT	CASSQDRDRGEAFF
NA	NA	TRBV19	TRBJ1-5	TGTGCCAGTAGTGGACAGCTCAATCAGCCCCAGCATTTT	CASSGQLNQPQHF
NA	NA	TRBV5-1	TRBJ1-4	TGCGCCAGCAGCTCACGGTCCACGGTGGGACCGACTAATGAAAAACTGTTTTTT	CASSSRSTVGPTNEKLFF
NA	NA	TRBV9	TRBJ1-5	TGTGCCAGCAGCGTAGCAGAGACGGATCAGCCCCAACATTTT	CASSVAETDQPQHF
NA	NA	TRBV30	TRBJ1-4	TGTGCCTGGAGGCGGGCCGGCCCTCGGACTAATGAAAAACTGTTTTTT	CAWRRAGPRTNEKLFF